The clone carrying this T cell receptor (beta chain) was recorded only once. This record belongs to a study of blood T cell repertoires in COVID-19. Clones were read by immunoSEQ multiplex PCR, and TCRdb kept only the in-frame ones, dropping some. The repertoire holds about 220,000 clones, with roughly 89% as singletons. The sequence came from a woman in her thirties or forties who had recovered from COVID-19. Sequencing used PBMCs or T cells enriched from blood (not recorded which).

CDR3 in DNA: TGTGCCAGCAGCTTACCTCGGAGCGGGGTTTACACAGATACGCAGTATTTT. It specifies CASSLPRSGVYTDTQYF. The rearrangement joins TRBV7-2 to TRBJ2-3, with TRBD2 matching 7 bases. Looked up from germline, CDR1 is SGHTA and CDR2 is FQGNSA. The CDR3 sequence is 17 residues long. J gave up 2 bases and V 2 bases, and 10 bases lay outside the gene matches.